This T cell receptor (beta chain) appears in the sequencing data of a study of blood T cell repertoires in COVID-19. Germline assignment: CDR1 MNHEY and CDR2 SVGAGI. Trimming at V came to 6 bases and at J to 0 bases, leaving 4 bases not matched to a gene. The CDR3 sequence is 15 residues long. Method: immunoSEQ multiplex PCR; TCRdb's copy keeps in-frame clones and lacks some. In the table there are about 150,000 clones, about nine tenths of which are singletons. The sequenced sample was peripheral blood. The sequence came from a woman between 65 and 79 years old with acute or convalescent COVID-19. V and J are TRBV6-5 and TRBJ2-3; 9 nucleotides match TRBD1. Written as DNA, the CDR3 is TGTGCCAGCAGCTGGGACAGGGCTAGCACAGATACGCAGTATTTT. Translating gives CASSWDRASTDTQYF.